The rows below give T cell receptor beta chains drawn from one sample of a study of neoadjuvant nivolumab and ipilimumab in lung cancer. This table comes from immunoSEQ multiplex PCR, and its TCRdb copy is limited to in-frame clones, with some not included. Counted here are 7,000 to 8,500 clones, 75% to 90% occurring once; the ten biggest clones make up 5.5% to 8%. The input for sequencing was tumor tissue, taken after neoadjuvant nivolumab, alone or with ipilimumab, at or shortly before surgery. The receptors were sampled from an adult with non-small cell lung cancer. The CDR3 runs from the conserved cysteine through the conserved F or W. A D gene is named only where the DNA matches it firmly. For some rows the clone size is stated as once, few or many, or as a class when expanded; others skip it.

cdr3_nt: TGTGCCAGCAGCGTAGACGGCGGGGGGTTCTCCTACGAGCAGTACTTC
cdr3_aa: CASSVDGGGFSYEQYF
v_call: TRBV9
d_call: TRBD2
j_call: TRBJ2-7
clone_size: .

cdr3_nt: TGTGCCATCAGTGACGCCAGGGACAGCGGCAACGAGCAGTACTTC
cdr3_aa: CAISDARDSGNEQYF
v_call: TRBV10-3
d_call: TRBD1
j_call: TRBJ2-7
clone_size: .

cdr3_nt: TGTGCCAGCAGCTCAGGACTAGCGGGGGGGCGAAACACCGGGGAGCTGTTTTTT
cdr3_aa: CASSSGLAGGRNTGELFF
v_call: TRBV7-2
d_call: TRBD2
j_call: TRBJ2-2
clone_size: .

cdr3_nt: TGTGCCTGGAGTCCCACTCTCAATGAGCAGTTCTTC
cdr3_aa: CAWSPTLNEQFF
v_call: TRBV30
d_call: .
j_call: TRBJ2-1
clone_size: .

cdr3_nt: TGTGCCAGCAGTTACTTGGGACATCGCAATCAGCCCCAGCATTTT
cdr3_aa: CASSYLGHRNQPQHF
v_call: TRBV6-6
d_call: .
j_call: TRBJ1-5
clone_size: .

cdr3_nt: TGTGCCAGCAGCTTCAGGATAGGCGAGACCCAGTACTTC
cdr3_aa: CASSFRIGETQYF
v_call: TRBV11-2
d_call: .
j_call: TRBJ2-5
clone_size: .

cdr3_nt: TGCGCCAGCAGTGAGTCTGTCGACACCTCCTACGAGCAGTACTTC
cdr3_aa: CASSESVDTSYEQYF
v_call: TRBV10-1
d_call: .
j_call: TRBJ2-7
clone_size: few

cdr3_nt: TGTGCCATCAGTTTGCAATCCTACTATGGCTACACCTTC
cdr3_aa: CAISLQSYYGYTF
v_call: TRBV10-3
d_call: .
j_call: TRBJ1-2
clone_size: .

cdr3_nt: TGTGCCAGCAAATACAACCTTGCGGGGGTTGAAGCTTTCTTT
cdr3_aa: CASKYNLAGVEAFF
v_call: TRBV6-5
d_call: .
j_call: TRBJ1-1
clone_size: few

cdr3_nt: TGTGCCAGCAGCTTAGAGATGTTCCGCTACACCTTC
cdr3_aa: CASSLEMFRYTF
v_call: TRBV7-9
d_call: .
j_call: TRBJ1-2
clone_size: .

cdr3_nt: TGTGCCAGCAGCTTAGGGGCAGGGAAGCGCTTAAGCACCATATATTTT
cdr3_aa: CASSLGAGKRLSTIYF
v_call: TRBV11-2
d_call: .
j_call: TRBJ1-3
clone_size: .

cdr3_nt: TGTGCCAGCAGCTCATGGACAGGGGTTAACGAGCAGTACTTC
cdr3_aa: CASSSWTGVNEQYF
v_call: TRBV7-2
d_call: TRBD1
j_call: TRBJ2-7
clone_size: .

cdr3_nt: TGTGCCAGCAGTTTAGCGTCAGGGCTACACTATGGCTACACCTTC
cdr3_aa: CASSLASGLHYGYTF
v_call: TRBV27
d_call: .
j_call: TRBJ1-2
clone_size: .

cdr3_nt: TGTGCCAGCTCACCACCGAGTCTGGGCCGGGTGGAGACCCAGTACTTC
cdr3_aa: CASSPPSLGRVETQYF
v_call: TRBV18
d_call: .
j_call: TRBJ2-5
clone_size: .

cdr3_nt: TGTGCCAGCAGCTTAGCAGGTTCTGGAAACACCATATATTTT
cdr3_aa: CASSLAGSGNTIYF
v_call: TRBV7-2
d_call: .
j_call: TRBJ1-3
clone_size: .

cdr3_nt: TGTGCCAGCAGTTACGGGACAGGGTTAAGGGGCACTGAAGCTTTCTTT
cdr3_aa: CASSYGTGLRGTEAFF
v_call: TRBV6-6
d_call: TRBD1
j_call: TRBJ1-1
clone_size: .

cdr3_nt: TGTGCCAGCAGCTTGTTATTGGGGACTAACACCGGGGAGCTGTTTTTT
cdr3_aa: CASSLLLGTNTGELFF
v_call: TRBV5-6
d_call: .
j_call: TRBJ2-2
clone_size: .

cdr3_nt: TGTGCCAGCAGATTAGTCAATGAGCAGTTCTTC
cdr3_aa: CASRLVNEQFF
v_call: TRBV7-9
d_call: .
j_call: TRBJ2-1
clone_size: .

cdr3_nt: TGTGCCAGCAGCCAAGATCGGGACAGGGTCACTGAAGCTTTCTTT
cdr3_aa: CASSQDRDRVTEAFF
v_call: TRBV4-2
d_call: TRBD1
j_call: TRBJ1-1
clone_size: .

cdr3_nt: TGTGCCAGCAGCGACTCCGGGACAGGGGATCAGCCCCAGCATTTT
cdr3_aa: CASSDSGTGDQPQHF
v_call: TRBV7-2
d_call: TRBD1
j_call: TRBJ1-5
clone_size: .

cdr3_nt: TGCGCCAGCAGCTTGGTGGTTGCGGGGGGCCGGACAGATACGCAGTATTTT
cdr3_aa: CASSLVVAGGRTDTQYF
v_call: TRBV5-1
d_call: TRBD2
j_call: TRBJ2-3
clone_size: .

cdr3_nt: TGTGCCAGCTCACGCCGGGACAGGGGAGGAGGAACAGATACGCAGTATTTT
cdr3_aa: CASSRRDRGGGTDTQYF
v_call: TRBV18
d_call: TRBD1
j_call: TRBJ2-3
clone_size: .

cdr3_nt: TGTGCCAGTAGTCGTCTGCCGGGGACCTACAATGAGCAGTTCTTC
cdr3_aa: CASSRLPGTYNEQFF
v_call: TRBV19
d_call: .
j_call: TRBJ2-1
clone_size: .

cdr3_nt: TGTGCCAGCAGCTTTATGCGCAGAGGATTCACTGAAGCTTTCTTT
cdr3_aa: CASSFMRRGFTEAFF
v_call: TRBV11-2
d_call: .
j_call: TRBJ1-1
clone_size: .

cdr3_nt: TGCGCCAGCAGCTTTGGGGACAATAACTATGGCTACACCTTC
cdr3_aa: CASSFGDNNYGYTF
v_call: TRBV5-1
d_call: .
j_call: TRBJ1-2
clone_size: .

cdr3_nt: TGTGCCAGCAGCTTAGTAGTACAGTTCGAGCAGTACTTC
cdr3_aa: CASSLVVQFEQYF
v_call: TRBV11-2
d_call: .
j_call: TRBJ2-7
clone_size: .

cdr3_nt: TGTGCCAGCAAGGGCCGGGGATTGTACCAAGAGACCCAGTACTTC
cdr3_aa: CASKGRGLYQETQYF
v_call: TRBV6-6
d_call: .
j_call: TRBJ2-5
clone_size: .

cdr3_nt: TGTGCCAGTAAAGTGAAGGAGCACACTTTCTACGAGCAGTACTTC
cdr3_aa: CASKVKEHTFYEQYF
v_call: TRBV6-1
d_call: .
j_call: TRBJ2-7
clone_size: .

cdr3_nt: TGCAGCGTTGGGGGACAGGGGTTAAGCTACACCTTC
cdr3_aa: CSVGGQGLSYTF
v_call: TRBV29-1
d_call: TRBD1
j_call: TRBJ1-2
clone_size: .

cdr3_nt: TGTGCCAGCAGCTGGGGTTCTAGCGGGGATTACAATGAGCAGTTCTTC
cdr3_aa: CASSWGSSGDYNEQFF
v_call: TRBV5-4
d_call: TRBD2
j_call: TRBJ2-1
clone_size: .

cdr3_nt: TGTGCCACTGGGGGCGGGAGAACGTCCGAGACCCAGTACTTC
cdr3_aa: CATGGGRTSETQYF
v_call: TRBV10-3
d_call: .
j_call: TRBJ2-5
clone_size: .

cdr3_nt: TGTGCCAGCAGCTTAGAAGCCCGAGGGGCGATTGGCTACACCTTC
cdr3_aa: CASSLEARGAIGYTF
v_call: TRBV7-2
d_call: .
j_call: TRBJ1-2
clone_size: .

cdr3_nt: TGCAGCGTTGCAGGCGGGGGCTACGAGCAGTACTTC
cdr3_aa: CSVAGGGYEQYF
v_call: TRBV29-1
d_call: TRBD2
j_call: TRBJ2-7
clone_size: .

cdr3_nt: TGTGCCAGCAGTGCTGGGGCGGCGGGTGATAACACCATATATTTT
cdr3_aa: CASSAGAAGDNTIYF
v_call: TRBV6-5
d_call: .
j_call: TRBJ1-3
clone_size: .

cdr3_nt: TGTGCCAGCAGCCAAGTACGCGGACAGGGGCACAATGAGCAGTTCTTC
cdr3_aa: CASSQVRGQGHNEQFF
v_call: TRBV4-2
d_call: TRBD1
j_call: TRBJ2-1
clone_size: .

cdr3_nt: TGTGCCATCAGGGGTCCAAATTCACCCCTCCACTTT
cdr3_aa: CAIRGPNSPLHF
v_call: TRBV10-3
d_call: .
j_call: TRBJ1-6
clone_size: .

cdr3_nt: TGCGCCAGCAGCTTGGTGGCAGAGGAGGAATCTGGGGCCAACGTCCTGACTTTC
cdr3_aa: CASSLVAEEESGANVLTF
v_call: TRBV5-1
d_call: .
j_call: TRBJ2-6
clone_size: .

cdr3_nt: TGTGCCAGTACTCAGGGAAATGGCTACACCTTC
cdr3_aa: CASTQGNGYTF
v_call: TRBV19
d_call: .
j_call: TRBJ1-2
clone_size: .

cdr3_nt: TGTGCCAGCAGCTTAGATCGAGGGGCCGGCTACACCTTC
cdr3_aa: CASSLDRGAGYTF
v_call: TRBV11-1
d_call: .
j_call: TRBJ1-2
clone_size: .

cdr3_nt: TGTGCCAGCAGTGAAGTCGGGTGGAGCAATCAGCCCCAGCATTTT
cdr3_aa: CASSEVGWSNQPQHF
v_call: TRBV6-1
d_call: .
j_call: TRBJ1-5
clone_size: .

cdr3_nt: TGCGCCAGCAGCTTGGACGCCAGCTCCTACGAGCAGTACTTC
cdr3_aa: CASSLDASSYEQYF
v_call: TRBV5-1
d_call: .
j_call: TRBJ2-7
clone_size: few

cdr3_nt: TGTGCCACCAGCAGGAGACAGGGTGGTTACGAGCAGTACTTC
cdr3_aa: CATSRRQGGYEQYF
v_call: TRBV15
d_call: TRBD1
j_call: TRBJ2-7
clone_size: .

cdr3_nt: TGTGCCAGCAGCTCCGGTGGCGGGGGGGCCTGGGGGACCCAGTACTTC
cdr3_aa: CASSSGGGGAWGTQYF
v_call: TRBV5-6
d_call: TRBD2
j_call: TRBJ2-5
clone_size: once

cdr3_nt: TGTGCCAGCAGCCCGACAGGGCCCTATGGCTACACCTTC
cdr3_aa: CASSPTGPYGYTF
v_call: TRBV5-4
d_call: TRBD1
j_call: TRBJ1-2
clone_size: .

cdr3_nt: TGTGCCATCAACCAGGACACCGAAACAGATACGCAGTATTTT
cdr3_aa: CAINQDTETDTQYF
v_call: TRBV10-3
d_call: .
j_call: TRBJ2-3
clone_size: .

cdr3_nt: TGTGCCAGCAGTGTGTCCGGGACAGGGAACACTGAAGCTTTCTTT
cdr3_aa: CASSVSGTGNTEAFF
v_call: TRBV28
d_call: TRBD1
j_call: TRBJ1-1
clone_size: .

cdr3_nt: TGTGCCAGCTCACTCGACTGGTTGACTAGCGGGGTTCCAGAGACCCAGTACTTC
cdr3_aa: CASSLDWLTSGVPETQYF
v_call: TRBV18
d_call: TRBD2
j_call: TRBJ2-5
clone_size: few

cdr3_nt: TGTGCCAGCAGTTTCCTTTTTGGCTATGGCTACACCTTC
cdr3_aa: CASSFLFGYGYTF
v_call: TRBV27
d_call: .
j_call: TRBJ1-2
clone_size: once

cdr3_nt: TGTGCCAGTAGTCCGGGACTAGCGGGGGGCAGAATCGAAGAGACCCAGTACTTC
cdr3_aa: CASSPGLAGGRIEETQYF
v_call: TRBV19
d_call: TRBD2
j_call: TRBJ2-5
clone_size: .

cdr3_nt: TGTGCCAGCAGTGGGAATCGCGAGCAGTACTTC
cdr3_aa: CASSGNREQYF
v_call: TRBV2
d_call: .
j_call: TRBJ2-7
clone_size: .

cdr3_nt: TGTGCCAGCAGCCCGGGGACTCACAGGGATGGGACCCAGTACTTC
cdr3_aa: CASSPGTHRDGTQYF
v_call: TRBV5-4
d_call: .
j_call: TRBJ2-5
clone_size: .